A selection of T cell receptor beta chains follows, all from one sample in a study of vaccination and CD4 T cells after COVID-19. For these TCRs, the target antigens are not known. TCRdb reprocessed the PCR reads via MiXCR and lists one record per CDR3 protein. The sample holds under 20,000 distinct CDR3 sequences, about half seen once. Source: CD4+ T cells from blood, cultured in vitro, taken after SARS-CoV-2 vaccination. The receptor source for this set is a human donor who had recovered from COVID-19. CDR3s leave out the opening cysteine and the closing phenylalanine or tryptophan. The order of the fields is V gene, D gene, CDR3 protein. A D gene is named only where the DNA matches it firmly.

V gene: TRBV28
D gene: .
CDR3 protein: ASSFLGISPNEQF

V gene: TRBV15
D gene: .
CDR3 protein: ATSREGRVGDTQY

V gene: TRBV7-2
D gene: TRBD2
CDR3 protein: ASSSSGGGYNEQF

V gene: TRBV7-8
D gene: TRBD2
CDR3 protein: ASTSGGGTYEQY

V gene: TRBV23-1
D gene: .
CDR3 protein: ASSHGRYTDTQY

V gene: TRBV7-9
D gene: .
CDR3 protein: ASSSSQGHEQY

V gene: TRBV20-1
D gene: TRBD1
CDR3 protein: SASYPGQVIEAF

V gene: TRBV7-2
D gene: .
CDR3 protein: ASSRNTGANVLT

V gene: TRBV9
D gene: .
CDR3 protein: ASRSLDNTEAF

V gene: TRBV6-1
D gene: TRBD1
CDR3 protein: ASSAPRTGSNYGYT

V gene: TRBV6-5
D gene: TRBD1
CDR3 protein: ASSSGTGWAPLH

V gene: TRBV15
D gene: .
CDR3 protein: ATSRDPPGAGTGELF

V gene: TRBV28
D gene: .
CDR3 protein: ASMGLGGGTWGNEQF